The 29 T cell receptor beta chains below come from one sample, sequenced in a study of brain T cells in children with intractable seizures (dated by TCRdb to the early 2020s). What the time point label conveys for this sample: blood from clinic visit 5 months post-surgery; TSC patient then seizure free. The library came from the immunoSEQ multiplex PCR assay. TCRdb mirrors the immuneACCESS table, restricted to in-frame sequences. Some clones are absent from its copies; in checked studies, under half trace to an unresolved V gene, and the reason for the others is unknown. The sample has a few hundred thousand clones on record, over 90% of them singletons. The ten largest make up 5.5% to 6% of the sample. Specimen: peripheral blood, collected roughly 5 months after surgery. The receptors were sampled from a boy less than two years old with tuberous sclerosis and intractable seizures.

CDR3 sequence (DNA): TGTGCCAGCAGTGACCAGGGCCGGCCATCTTTCTATGGCTACACCTTC. As protein: CASSDQGRPSFYGYTF. The genes are TRBV25-1 and TRBJ1-2; tentatively, D is TRBD1 (5 bases). The CDR3 spans 16 residues. The germline CDR1 and CDR2 sequences are MGHDK and SYGVNS. Trimming removed 3 bases from V and 4 bases from J, with 18 bases in between.

The CDR3 DNA reads TGTGCCAGCAGCCCGGACAGCATTAGCTCCTATAATTCACCCCTCCACTTT. It translates to CASSPDSISSYNSPLHF. This chain joins TRBV3-1 (or the pseudogene TRBV3-2) and TRBJ1-6; D is possibly TRBD1 (6 bases). The CDR3 runs to 17 residues. The germline V gene encodes CDR1 LGHDT and CDR2 YNNKEL (reference sequence). The V and J ends lost 4 bases and 0 bases respectively, with 13 bases between them.

The CDR3: CASSLSGTLGENYGYTF. CDR3 nucleotide sequence: TGTGCCAGCAGCTTATCCGGGACACTGGGGGAGAACTATGGCTACACCTTC. The V gene is TRBV7-9, the J gene TRBJ1-2, with a possible D match to TRBD1 (6 bases). The CDR3 is made up of 17 amino acids. Germline-derived CDR1 and CDR2 are SEHNR and FQNEAQ (reference sequence). Deletions cut 2 bases from V and 2 bases from J, with 18 bases between.

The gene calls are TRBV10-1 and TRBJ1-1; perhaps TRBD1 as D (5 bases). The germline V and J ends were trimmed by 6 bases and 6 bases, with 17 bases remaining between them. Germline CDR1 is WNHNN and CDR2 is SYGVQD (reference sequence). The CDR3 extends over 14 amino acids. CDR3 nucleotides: TGCGCCAGCAGCCCCAGTGGGGGTTGGGCTGAAGCTTTCTTT. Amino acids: CASSPSGGWAEAFF.

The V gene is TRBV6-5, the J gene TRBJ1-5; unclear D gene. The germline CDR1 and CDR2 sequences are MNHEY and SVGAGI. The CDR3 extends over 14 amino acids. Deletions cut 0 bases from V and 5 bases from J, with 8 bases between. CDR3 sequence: CASSYSRRDQPQHF. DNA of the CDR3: TGTGCCAGCAGTTACTCGAGGCGGGATCAGCCCCAGCATTTT.

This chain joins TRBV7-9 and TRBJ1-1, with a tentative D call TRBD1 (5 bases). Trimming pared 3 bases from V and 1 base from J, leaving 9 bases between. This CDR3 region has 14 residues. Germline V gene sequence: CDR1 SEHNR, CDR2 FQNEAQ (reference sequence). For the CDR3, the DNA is TGTGCCAGCAGCTTGGGGGTTCCGAACACTGAAGCTTTCTTT. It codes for CASSLGVPNTEAFF.

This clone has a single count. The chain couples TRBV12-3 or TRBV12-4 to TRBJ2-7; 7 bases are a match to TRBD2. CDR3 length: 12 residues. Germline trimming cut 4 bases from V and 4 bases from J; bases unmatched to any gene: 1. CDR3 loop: CASSWGGYEQYF. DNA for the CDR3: TGTGCCAGCAGTTGGGGGGGATACGAGCAGTACTTC.

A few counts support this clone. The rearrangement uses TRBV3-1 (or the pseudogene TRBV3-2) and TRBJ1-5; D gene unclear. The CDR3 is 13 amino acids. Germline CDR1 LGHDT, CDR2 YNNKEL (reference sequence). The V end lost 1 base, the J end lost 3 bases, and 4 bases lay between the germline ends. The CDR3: CASSQGHNQPQHF. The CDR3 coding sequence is TGTGCCAGCAGCCAAGGGCACAATCAGCCCCAGCATTTT.

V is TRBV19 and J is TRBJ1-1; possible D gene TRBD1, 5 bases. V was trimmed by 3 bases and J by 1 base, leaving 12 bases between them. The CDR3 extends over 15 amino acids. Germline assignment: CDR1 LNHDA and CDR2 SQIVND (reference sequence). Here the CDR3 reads CASSMEDTPNTEAFF. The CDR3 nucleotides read TGTGCCAGTAGTATGGAGGACACCCCGAACACTGAAGCTTTCTTT.

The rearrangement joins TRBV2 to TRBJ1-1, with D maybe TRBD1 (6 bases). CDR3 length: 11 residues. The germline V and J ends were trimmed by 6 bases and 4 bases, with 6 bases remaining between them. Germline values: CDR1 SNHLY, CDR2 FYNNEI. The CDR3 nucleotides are TGTGCCAGCAGGGACAGCACTGAAGCTTTCTTT. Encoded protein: CASRDSTEAFF.

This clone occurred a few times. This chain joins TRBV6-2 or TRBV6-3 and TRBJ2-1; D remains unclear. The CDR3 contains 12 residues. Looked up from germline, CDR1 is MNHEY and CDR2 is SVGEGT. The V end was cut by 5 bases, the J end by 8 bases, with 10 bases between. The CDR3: CASSASEYEQFF. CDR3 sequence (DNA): TGTGCCAGCAGTGCTAGTGAGTATGAGCAGTTCTTC.

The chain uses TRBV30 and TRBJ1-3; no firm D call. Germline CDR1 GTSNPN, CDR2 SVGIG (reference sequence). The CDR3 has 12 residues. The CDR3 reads CGLLPSGNTIYF. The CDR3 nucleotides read TGTGGGCTGTTACCCTCTGGAAACACCATATATTTT.

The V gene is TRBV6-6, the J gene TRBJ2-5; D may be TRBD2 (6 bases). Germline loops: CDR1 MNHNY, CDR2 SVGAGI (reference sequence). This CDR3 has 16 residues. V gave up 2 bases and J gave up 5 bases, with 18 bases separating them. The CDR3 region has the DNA TGTGCCAGCAGTTACGCCCGTGGGGGAGGAGAGGAGACCCAGTACTTC. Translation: CASSYARGGGEETQYF.

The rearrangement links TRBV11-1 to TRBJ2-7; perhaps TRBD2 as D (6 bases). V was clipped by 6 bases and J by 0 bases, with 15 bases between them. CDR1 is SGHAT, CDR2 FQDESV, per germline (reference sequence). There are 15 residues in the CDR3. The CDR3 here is CASSAGTFSSYEQYF. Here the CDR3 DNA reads TGTGCCAGCAGTGCCGGGACTTTTAGCTCCTACGAGCAGTACTTC.

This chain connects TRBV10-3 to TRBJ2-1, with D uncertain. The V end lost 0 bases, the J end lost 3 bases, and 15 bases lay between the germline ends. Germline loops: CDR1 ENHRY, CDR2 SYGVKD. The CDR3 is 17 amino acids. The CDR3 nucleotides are TGTGCCATCAGTGAGTCGAATCGACTCACAAACTACAATGAGCAGTTCTTC. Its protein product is CAISESNRLTNYNEQFF.

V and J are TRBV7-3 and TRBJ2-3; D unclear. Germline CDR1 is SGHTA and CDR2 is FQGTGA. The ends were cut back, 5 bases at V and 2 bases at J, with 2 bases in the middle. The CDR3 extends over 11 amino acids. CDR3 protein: CASSITDTQYF. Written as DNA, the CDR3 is TGTGCCAGCAGCATCACAGATACGCAGTATTTT.

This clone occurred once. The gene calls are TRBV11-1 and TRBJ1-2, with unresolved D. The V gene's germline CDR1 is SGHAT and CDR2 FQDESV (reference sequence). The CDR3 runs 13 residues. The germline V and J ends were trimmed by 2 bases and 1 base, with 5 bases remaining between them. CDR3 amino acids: CASSLRGNYGYTF. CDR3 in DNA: TGTGCCAGCAGCTTACGCGGTAACTATGGCTACACCTTC.

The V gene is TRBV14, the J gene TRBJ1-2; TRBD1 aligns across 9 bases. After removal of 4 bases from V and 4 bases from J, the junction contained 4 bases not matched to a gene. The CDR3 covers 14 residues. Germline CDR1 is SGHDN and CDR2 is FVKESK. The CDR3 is CASSRTGVSYGYTF. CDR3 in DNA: TGTGCCAGCAGCCGGACAGGGGTTAGCTATGGCTACACCTTC.

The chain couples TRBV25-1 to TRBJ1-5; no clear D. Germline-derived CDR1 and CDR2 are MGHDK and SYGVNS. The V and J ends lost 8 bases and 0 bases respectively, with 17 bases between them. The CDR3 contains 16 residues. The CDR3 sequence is CASVPLGRISNQPQHF. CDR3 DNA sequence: TGTGCCAGCGTCCCCCTAGGTCGGATTAGCAATCAGCCCCAGCATTTT.

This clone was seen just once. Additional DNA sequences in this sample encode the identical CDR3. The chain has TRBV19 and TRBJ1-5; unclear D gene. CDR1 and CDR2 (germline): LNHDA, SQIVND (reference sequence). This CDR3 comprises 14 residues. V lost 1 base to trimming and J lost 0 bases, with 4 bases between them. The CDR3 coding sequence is TGTGCCAGTAGTATAGGGGTTAGCAATCAGCCCCAGCATTTT. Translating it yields CASSIGVSNQPQHF.

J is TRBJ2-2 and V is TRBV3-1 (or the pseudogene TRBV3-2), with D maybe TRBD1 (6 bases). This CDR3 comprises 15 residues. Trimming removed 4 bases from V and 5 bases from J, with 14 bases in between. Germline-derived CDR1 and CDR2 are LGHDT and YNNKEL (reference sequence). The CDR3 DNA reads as TGTGCCAGCAGCCTTTTCAGGGGACGGACCGGGGAGCTGTTTTTT. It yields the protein CASSLFRGRTGELFF.

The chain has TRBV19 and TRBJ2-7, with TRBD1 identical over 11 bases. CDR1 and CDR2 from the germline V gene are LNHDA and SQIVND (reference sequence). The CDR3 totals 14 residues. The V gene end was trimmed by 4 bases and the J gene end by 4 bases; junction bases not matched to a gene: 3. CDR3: CASSTGQGGYEQYF. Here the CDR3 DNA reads TGTGCCAGTAGTACGGGACAGGGGGGGTACGAGCAGTACTTC.

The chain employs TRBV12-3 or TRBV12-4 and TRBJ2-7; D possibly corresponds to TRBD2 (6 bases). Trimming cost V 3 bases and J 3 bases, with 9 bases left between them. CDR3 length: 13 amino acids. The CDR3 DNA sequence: TGTGCCAGCAGTTTTTCGGGGGTCTACGAGCAGTACTTC. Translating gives CASSFSGVYEQYF.

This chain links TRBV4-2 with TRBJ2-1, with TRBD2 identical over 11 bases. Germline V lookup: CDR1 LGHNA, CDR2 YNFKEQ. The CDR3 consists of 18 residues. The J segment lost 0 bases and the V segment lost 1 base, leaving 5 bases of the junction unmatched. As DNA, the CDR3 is TGTGCCAGCAGCCAAGGACTAGCGGGATCCCCCTCCTACAATGAGCAGTTCTTC. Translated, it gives CASSQGLAGSPSYNEQFF.

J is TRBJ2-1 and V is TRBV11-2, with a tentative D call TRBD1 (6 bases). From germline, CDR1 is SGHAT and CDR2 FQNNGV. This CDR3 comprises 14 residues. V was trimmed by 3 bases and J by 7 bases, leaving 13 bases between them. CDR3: CASSFEPQGNEQFF. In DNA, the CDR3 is TGTGCCAGCAGCTTCGAGCCACAGGGTAATGAGCAGTTCTTC.

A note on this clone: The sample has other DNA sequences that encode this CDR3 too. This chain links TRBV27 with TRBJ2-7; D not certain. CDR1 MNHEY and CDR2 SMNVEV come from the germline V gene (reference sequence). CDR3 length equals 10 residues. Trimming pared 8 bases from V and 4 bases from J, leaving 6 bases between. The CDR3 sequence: CASGTYEQYF. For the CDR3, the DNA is TGTGCCAGCGGAACATACGAGCAGTACTTC.

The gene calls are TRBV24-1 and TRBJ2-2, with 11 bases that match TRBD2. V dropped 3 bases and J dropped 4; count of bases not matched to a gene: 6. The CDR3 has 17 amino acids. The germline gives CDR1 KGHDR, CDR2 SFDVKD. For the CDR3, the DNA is TGTGCCACCAGTGATCTGACTAGCGGGATGGGCACCGGGGAGCTGTTTTTT. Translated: CATSDLTSGMGTGELFF.

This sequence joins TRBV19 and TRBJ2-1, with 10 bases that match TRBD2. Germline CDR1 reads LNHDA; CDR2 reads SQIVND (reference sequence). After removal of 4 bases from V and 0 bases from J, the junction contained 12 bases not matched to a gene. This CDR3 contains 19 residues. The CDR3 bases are TGTGCCAGTAGTACAGTAGCGGGAGGTGGCGCGCTCTCCTACAATGAGCAGTTCTTC. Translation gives CASSTVAGGGALSYNEQFF.

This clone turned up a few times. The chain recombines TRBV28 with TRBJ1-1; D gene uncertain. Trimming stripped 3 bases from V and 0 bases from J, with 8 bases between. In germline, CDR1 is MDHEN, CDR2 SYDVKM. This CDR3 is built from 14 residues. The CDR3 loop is CASSFTNLNTEAFF. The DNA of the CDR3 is TGTGCCAGCAGTTTTACCAATTTGAACACTGAAGCTTTCTTT.